This T cell receptor beta chain was documented in a study of OX40 agonist ivuxolimab in advanced cancers. Looking at the study overall: Of mixed ages from about 23 to 85 and averaging about 65 years, the group was 65% to 85% male.

The method was immunoSEQ multiplex PCR; TCRdb's version includes in-frame clones alone and lacks a portion of them. The table lists around 60,000 clones, 88% of them singletons. Broader study findings: With doses of 0.1 to 3.0 mg/kg, CD4+ and CD8+ blood T cells had undergone clonal expansion by week 6.

Germline V gives CDR1 WSHSY, CDR2 SAAADI. This CDR3 has 14 residues. The V end was cut by 7 bases, the J end by 2 bases, with 15 bases between. As for this clone: Its matching antigen is unknown.

The rearrangement uses TRBV10-2 and TRBJ2-7, with no clear D. The TCR sequence derives from an adult with an advanced solid tumor such as melanoma, head and neck, liver or kidney cancer. This specimen was CD4+ or CD8+ T cells sorted from blood, taken in a trial of the OX40 agonist ivuxolimab. CDR3 sequence (DNA): TGCGCCAGCACCTCGTCGGGTCAGGCCTACGAGCAGTACTTC. Translating it yields CASTSSGQAYEQYF.